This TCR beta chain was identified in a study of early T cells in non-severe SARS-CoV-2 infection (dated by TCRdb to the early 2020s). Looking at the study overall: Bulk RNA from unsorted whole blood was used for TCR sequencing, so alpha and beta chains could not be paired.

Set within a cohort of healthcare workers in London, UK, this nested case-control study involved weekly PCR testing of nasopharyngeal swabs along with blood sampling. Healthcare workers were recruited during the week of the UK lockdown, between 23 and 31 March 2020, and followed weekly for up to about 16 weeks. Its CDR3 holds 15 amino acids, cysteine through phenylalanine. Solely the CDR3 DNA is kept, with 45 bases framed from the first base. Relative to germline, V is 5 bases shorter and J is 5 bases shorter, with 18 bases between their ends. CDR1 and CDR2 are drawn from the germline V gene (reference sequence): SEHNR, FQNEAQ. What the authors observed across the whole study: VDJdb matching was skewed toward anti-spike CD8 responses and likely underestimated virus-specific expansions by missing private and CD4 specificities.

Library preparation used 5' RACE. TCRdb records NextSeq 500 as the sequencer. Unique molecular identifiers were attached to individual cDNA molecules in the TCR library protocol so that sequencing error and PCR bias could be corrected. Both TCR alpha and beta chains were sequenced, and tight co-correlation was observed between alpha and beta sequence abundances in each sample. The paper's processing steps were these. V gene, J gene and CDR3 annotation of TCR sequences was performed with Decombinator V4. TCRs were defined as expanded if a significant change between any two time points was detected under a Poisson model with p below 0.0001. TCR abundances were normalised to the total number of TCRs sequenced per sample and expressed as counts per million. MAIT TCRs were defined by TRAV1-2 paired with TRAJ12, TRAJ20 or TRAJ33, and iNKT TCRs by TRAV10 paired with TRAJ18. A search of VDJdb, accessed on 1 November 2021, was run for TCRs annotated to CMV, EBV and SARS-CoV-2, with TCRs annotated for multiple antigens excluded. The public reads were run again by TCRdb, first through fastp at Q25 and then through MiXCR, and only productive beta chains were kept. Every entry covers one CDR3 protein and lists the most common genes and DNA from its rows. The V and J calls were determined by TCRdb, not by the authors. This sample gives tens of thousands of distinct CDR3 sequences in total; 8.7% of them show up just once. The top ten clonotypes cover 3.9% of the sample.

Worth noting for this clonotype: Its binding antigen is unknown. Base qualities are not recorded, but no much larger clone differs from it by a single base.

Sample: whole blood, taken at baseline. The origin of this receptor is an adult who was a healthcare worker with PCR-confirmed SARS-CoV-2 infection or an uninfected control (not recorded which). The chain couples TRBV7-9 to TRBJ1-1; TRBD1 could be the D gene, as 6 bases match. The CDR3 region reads CASSPGDTGGTEAFF. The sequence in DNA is TGTGCCAGCAGCCCAGGGGACACCGGGGGGACTGAAGCTTTCTTT. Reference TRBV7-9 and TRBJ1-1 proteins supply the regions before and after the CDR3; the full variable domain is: DTGVSQNPRHKITKRGQNVTFRCDPISEHNRLYWYRQTLGQGPEFLTYFQNEAQLEKSRLLSDRFSAERPKGSFSTLEIQRTEQGDSAMYLCASSPGDTGGTEAFFGQGTRLTVV.